This T cell receptor (beta chain) was obtained from a study of cytomegalovirus exposure and HLA in healthy donors. The study's findings and limits: Being indistinguishable, some V segments were excluded, TRBV6-2 and TRBV6-3 among them. Analyses of presence and absence presupposed an approximately uniform sequencing depth across donors.

Concerning this clone itself: Its antigen is not known.

PCR amplification relied on 60 Vbeta primers (plus 13 Jbeta primers). In the original workflow: Roughly 12 million shared chains were among approximately 80 million unique TCR beta chains counted in a later analysis. Clones were sequenced by immunoSEQ multiplex PCR, and TCRdb holds only the in-frame ones, with some missing. V and J calls and clone size are those listed in that table; D and trimming were worked out from the DNA. The repertoire shows some 160,000 clones; the top ten hold around 1.9%. Trimming removed 1 base at V and 4 bases at J, with 10 bases between. The germline V gene encodes CDR1 GTSNPN and CDR2 SVGIG (reference sequence). This CDR3 region has 13 residues.

Sequencing was done on a sample of PBMCs. V and J are TRBV30 and TRBJ2-5; D is uncertain. The TCR comes from a man aged 30-40 years in good health and CMV-seronegative. CDR3 sequence: CAWSEGWRETQYF. CDR3 nucleotides: TGTGCCTGGAGTGAAGGCTGGAGAGAGACCCAGTACTTC.